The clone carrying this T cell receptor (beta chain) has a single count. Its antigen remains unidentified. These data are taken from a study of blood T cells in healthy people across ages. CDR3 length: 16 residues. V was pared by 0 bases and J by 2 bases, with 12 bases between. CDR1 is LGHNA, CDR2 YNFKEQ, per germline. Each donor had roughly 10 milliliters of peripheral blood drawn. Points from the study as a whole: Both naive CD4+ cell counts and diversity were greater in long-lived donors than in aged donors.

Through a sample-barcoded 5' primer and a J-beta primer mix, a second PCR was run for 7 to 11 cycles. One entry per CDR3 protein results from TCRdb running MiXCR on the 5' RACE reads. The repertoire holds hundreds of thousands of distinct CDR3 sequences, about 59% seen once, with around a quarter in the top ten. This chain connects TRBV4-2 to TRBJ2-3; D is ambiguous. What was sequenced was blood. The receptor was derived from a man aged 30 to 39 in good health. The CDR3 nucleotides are TGTGCCAGCAGCCAAGATGAAGGGCGGTTCACAGATACGCAGTATTTT. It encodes CASSQDEGRFTDTQYF.